The 5 T cell receptor beta chains in this list originate from one sample, sequenced in a study of cytomegalovirus exposure and HLA in healthy donors. It was with 60 Vbeta and 13 Jbeta primers that the PCR ran. Method: immunoSEQ multiplex PCR; TCRdb's copy keeps in-frame clones and lacks some. This sample yields some 150,000 clones, of which about 74% are seen a single time; around 4% belongs to the top ten. The sequencing sample was made of PBMCs. These receptors all stem from a man younger than 35 in good health and CMV-seropositive.

The chain recombines TRBV11-3 with TRBJ2-1, with 12 bases lining up with TRBD2. CDR1 and CDR2 from the germline V gene are SGHNT and YENEEA. Trimming removed 5 bases from V and 8 bases from J; junction bases left unmatched: 13. This CDR3 spans 17 amino acids. This CDR3 is CASSRDRTSGMWDEQFF. Here the CDR3 DNA reads TGTGCCAGCAGCCGAGATCGGACTAGCGGGATGTGGGATGAGCAGTTCTTC. The whole variable domain, remainder taken from reference TRBV11-3 and TRBJ2-1, is EAGVVQSPRYKIIEKKQPVAFWCNPISGHNTLYWYLQNLGQGPELLIRYENEEAVDDSQLPKDRFSAERLKGVDSTLKIQPAELGDSAVYLCASSRDRTSGMWDEQFFGPGTRLTVL.

This chain joins TRBV6-6 and TRBJ2-7; TRBD1 matches at 7 bases. V dropped 5 bases and J dropped 4; count of bases not matched to a gene: 8. This CDR3 is 14 amino acids long. In germline, CDR1 is MNHNY, CDR2 SVGAGI (reference sequence). The CDR3 region has the DNA TGTGCCAGCAGTACCACGACAGGGCTTTACGAGCAGTACTTC. As protein: CASSTTTGLYEQYF.

V and J are TRBV7-8 and TRBJ2-7, with no clear D. Germline V gives CDR1 SGHVS, CDR2 FQNEAQ. The CDR3 has 15 amino acids. V gave up 1 base and J gave up 0 bases, with 10 bases separating them. CDR3 nucleotide sequence: TGTGCCAGCAGCTTAGAGTACCACATCTCCTACGAGCAGTACTTC. Translation: CASSLEYHISYEQYF.

This chain links TRBV10-1 with TRBJ2-2, with 7 bases fitting TRBD1. Germline CDR1 is WNHNN and CDR2 is SYGVQD (reference sequence). This CDR3 has 16 residues. The V gene end was trimmed by 5 bases and the J gene end by 1 base; junction bases not matched to a gene: 7. This CDR3 is CASSILGTVNTGELFF. The CDR3 DNA reads TGCGCCAGCAGTATTCTGGGGACAGTGAACACCGGGGAGCTGTTTTTT.

The chain recombines TRBV28 with TRBJ1-1; D possibly corresponds to TRBD1 (6 bases). V was clipped by 7 bases and J by 3 bases, with 15 bases between them. In germline, CDR1 is MDHEN, CDR2 SYDVKM. The CDR3 runs 14 residues. The CDR3 DNA is TGTGCCAGCAACCTTTCGGGACAATACACTGAAGCTTTCTTT. Amino acids: CASNLSGQYTEAFF.